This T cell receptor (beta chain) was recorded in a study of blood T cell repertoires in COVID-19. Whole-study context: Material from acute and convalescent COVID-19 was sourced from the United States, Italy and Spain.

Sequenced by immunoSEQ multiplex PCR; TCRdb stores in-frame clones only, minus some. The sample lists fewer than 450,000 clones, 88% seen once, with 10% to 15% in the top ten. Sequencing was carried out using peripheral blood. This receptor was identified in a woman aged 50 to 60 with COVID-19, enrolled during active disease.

CDR3 amino acids: CASSFLTGLGNTEAFF. The CDR3 DNA sequence: TGTGCCAGCAGCTTTCTGACAGGTCTGGGGAACACTGAAGCTTTCTTT. This rearrangement joins TRBV5-6 to TRBJ1-1; tentative D call: TRBD1 (6 bases). This CDR3 region has 16 residues. Germline CDR1 reads SGHDT; CDR2 reads YYEEEE. Trimming stripped 2 bases from V and 1 base from J, with 15 bases between.